The text below deals with one TCR beta chain. Its antigen remains unknown. This CDR3 comprises 17 residues. The V gene end was trimmed by 5 bases and the J gene end by 1 base; junction bases not matched to a gene: 11. Germline V gene lookup returns CDR1 SGHTA and CDR2 FQGNSA. The table came from immunoSEQ multiplex PCR; TCRdb's copy has only in-frame clones and leaves some out. In the table there are about 2.4 million clones, over 85% of which are singletons. The source of the sample is a study of shared clonotypes between healthy human individuals. Study at large: CD8 memory received one plate per donor, CD8 naive two, CD4 memory three and CD4 naive three.

Study-level results: Sampling covered blood only; tissue repertoires likely differ. Memory subsets generally showed smaller estimated richness than naive subsets did.

The V and J genes are TRBV7-2 and TRBJ2-3; 8 positions match TRBD2. The sample was naive CD4+ T cells from PBMCs. Subset denoted: CD45RA+ positively selected. This TCR was sampled from a man aged 18 to 29 in good health. Some clones in this sample may be carry-over from other donors' samples. The CDR3 coding sequence is TGTGCCAGCAGCACCCAAGGACTAGCCTCGGGCACAGATACGCAGTATTTT. Translation: CASSTQGLASGTDTQYF.